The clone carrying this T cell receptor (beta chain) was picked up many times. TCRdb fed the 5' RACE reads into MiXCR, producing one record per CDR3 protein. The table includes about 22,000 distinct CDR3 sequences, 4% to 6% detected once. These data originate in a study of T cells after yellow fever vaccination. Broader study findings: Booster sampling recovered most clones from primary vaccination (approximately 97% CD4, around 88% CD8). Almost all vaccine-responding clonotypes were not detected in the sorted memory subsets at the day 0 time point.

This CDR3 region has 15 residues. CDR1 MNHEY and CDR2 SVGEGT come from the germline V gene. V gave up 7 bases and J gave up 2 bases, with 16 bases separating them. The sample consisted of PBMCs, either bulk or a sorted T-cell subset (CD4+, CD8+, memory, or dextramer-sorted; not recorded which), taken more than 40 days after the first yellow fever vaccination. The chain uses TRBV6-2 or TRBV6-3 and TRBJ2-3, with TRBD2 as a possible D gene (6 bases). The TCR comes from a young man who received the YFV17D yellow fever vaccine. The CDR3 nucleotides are TGTGCCAGCACTCGGACTACATCACCCACAGATACGCAGTATTTT. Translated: CASTRTTSPTDTQYF.